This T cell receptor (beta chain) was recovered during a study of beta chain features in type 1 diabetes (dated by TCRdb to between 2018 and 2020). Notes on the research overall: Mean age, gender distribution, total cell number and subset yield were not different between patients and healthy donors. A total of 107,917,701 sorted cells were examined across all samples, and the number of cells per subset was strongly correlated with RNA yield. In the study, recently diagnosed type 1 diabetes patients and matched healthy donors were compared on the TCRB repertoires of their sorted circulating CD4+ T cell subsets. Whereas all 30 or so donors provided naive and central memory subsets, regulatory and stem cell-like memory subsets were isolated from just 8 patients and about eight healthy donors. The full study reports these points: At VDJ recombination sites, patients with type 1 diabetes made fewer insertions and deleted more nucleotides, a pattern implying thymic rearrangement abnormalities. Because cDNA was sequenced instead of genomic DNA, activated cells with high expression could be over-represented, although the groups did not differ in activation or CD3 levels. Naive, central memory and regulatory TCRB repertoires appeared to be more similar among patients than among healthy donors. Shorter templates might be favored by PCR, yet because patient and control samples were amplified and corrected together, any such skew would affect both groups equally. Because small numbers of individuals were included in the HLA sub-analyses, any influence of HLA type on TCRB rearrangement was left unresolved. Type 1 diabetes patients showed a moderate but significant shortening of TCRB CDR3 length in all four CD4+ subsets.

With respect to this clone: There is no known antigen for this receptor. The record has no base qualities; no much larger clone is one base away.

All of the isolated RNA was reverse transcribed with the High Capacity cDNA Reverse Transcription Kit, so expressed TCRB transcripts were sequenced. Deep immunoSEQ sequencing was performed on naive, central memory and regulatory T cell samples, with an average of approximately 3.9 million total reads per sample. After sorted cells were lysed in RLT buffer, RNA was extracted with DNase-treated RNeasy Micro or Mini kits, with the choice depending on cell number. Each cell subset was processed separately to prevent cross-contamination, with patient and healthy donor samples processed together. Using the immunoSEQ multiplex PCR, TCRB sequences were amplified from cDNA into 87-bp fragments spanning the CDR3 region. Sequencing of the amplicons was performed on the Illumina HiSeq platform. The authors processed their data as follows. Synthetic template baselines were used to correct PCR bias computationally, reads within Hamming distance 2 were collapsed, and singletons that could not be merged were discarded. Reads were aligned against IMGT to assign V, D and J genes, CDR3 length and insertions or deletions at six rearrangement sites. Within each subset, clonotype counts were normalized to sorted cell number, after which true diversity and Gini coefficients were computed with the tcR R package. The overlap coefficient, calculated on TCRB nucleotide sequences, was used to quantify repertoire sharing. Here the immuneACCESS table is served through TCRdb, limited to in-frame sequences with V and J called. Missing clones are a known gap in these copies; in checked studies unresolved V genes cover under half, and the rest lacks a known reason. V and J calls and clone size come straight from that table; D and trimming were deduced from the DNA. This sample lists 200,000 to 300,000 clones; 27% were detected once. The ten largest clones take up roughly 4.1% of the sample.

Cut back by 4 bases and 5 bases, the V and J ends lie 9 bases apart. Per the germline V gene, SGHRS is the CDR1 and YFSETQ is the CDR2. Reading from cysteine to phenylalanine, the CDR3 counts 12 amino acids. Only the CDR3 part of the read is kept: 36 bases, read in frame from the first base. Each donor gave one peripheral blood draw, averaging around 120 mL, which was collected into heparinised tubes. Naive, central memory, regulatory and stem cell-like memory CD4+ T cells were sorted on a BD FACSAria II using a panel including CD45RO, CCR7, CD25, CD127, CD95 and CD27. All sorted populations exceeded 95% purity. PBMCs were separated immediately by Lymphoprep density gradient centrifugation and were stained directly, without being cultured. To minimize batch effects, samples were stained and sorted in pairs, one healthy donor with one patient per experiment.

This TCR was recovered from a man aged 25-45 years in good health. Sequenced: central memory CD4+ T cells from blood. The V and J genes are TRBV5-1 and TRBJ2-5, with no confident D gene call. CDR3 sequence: CASSATSETQYF. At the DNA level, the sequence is TGCGCCAGCAGCGCGACCTCGGAGACCCAGTACTTC.